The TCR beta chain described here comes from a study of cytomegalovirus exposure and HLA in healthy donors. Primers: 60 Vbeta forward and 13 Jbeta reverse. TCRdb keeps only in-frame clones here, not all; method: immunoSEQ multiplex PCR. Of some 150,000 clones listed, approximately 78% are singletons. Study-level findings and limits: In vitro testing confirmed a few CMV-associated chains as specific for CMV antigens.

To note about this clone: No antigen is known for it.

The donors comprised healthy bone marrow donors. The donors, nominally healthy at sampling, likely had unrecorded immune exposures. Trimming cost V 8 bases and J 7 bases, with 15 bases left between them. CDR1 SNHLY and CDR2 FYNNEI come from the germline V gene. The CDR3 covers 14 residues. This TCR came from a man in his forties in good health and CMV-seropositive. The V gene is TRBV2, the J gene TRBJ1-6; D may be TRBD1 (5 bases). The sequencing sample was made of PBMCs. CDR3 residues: CASLLGARNSPLHF. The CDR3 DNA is TGTGCCAGCCTCCTAGGGGCGCGGAATTCACCCCTCCACTTT.